One and the same sample provided the 5 T cell receptor beta chains below, sequenced in a study of Ad26.COV2.S vaccination and SARS-CoV-2 variants. The treatment denotes: some 20 received Ad26.COV2.S at low or high dose, single or two shots; roughly five received placebo; per-sample allocation not given. Each sample was drawn 63 days after the first injection (of vaccine or placebo). Libraries were prepared by immunoSEQ multiplex PCR; TCRdb keeps only in-frame clonotypes and omits some of them. The table lists 330,000 or so clones, roughly 90% of them singletons. The material sequenced was peripheral blood, taken in a trial of Ad26.COV2.S vaccine versus placebo. Receptor source: a person between 18 and 65 years old who received the Ad26.COV2.S COVID-19 vaccine or a placebo.

V is TRBV4-3 and J is TRBJ2-1, with 7 bases aligning to TRBD1. This CDR3 is built from 15 residues. Germline V CDR1 and CDR2: LGHNA, YSLEER. The V gene end was trimmed by 4 bases and the J gene end by 0 bases; junction bases not matched to a gene: 3. CDR3 sequence reads: CASSPSGGSYNEQFF. DNA for the CDR3: TGCGCCAGCAGCCCTTCAGGGGGCTCCTACAATGAGCAGTTCTTC.

This clone was observed once. Other nucleotide sequences from this sample produce the same CDR3. The chain carries TRBV6-6 and TRBJ1-5, with 7 bases lining up with TRBD1. The CDR3 is 15 amino acids. V shed 0 bases and J 4 bases; nucleotides not matched to a gene: 3. Germline CDR1 reads MNHNY; CDR2 reads SVGAGI (reference sequence). The CDR3 spells CASSYSRQGNQPQHF. As DNA, the CDR3 is TGTGCCAGCAGTTACTCGAGACAGGGTAATCAGCCCCAGCATTTT.

J is TRBJ1-4 and V is TRBV6-6; D gene unclear. Germline V gene data show CDR1 as MNHNY and CDR2 as SVGAGI (reference sequence). V gave up 8 bases and J gave up 6 bases, with 13 bases separating them. The CDR3 extends over 13 amino acids. The CDR3 protein is CASSDSADEKLFF. The CDR3 nucleotides read TGTGCCAGCTCCGATTCCGCCGATGAAAAACTGTTTTTT.

The rearrangement joins TRBV27 to TRBJ1-3; 10 nucleotides agree with TRBD1. This CDR3 region has 17 residues. V gave up 5 bases and J gave up 1 base; unmatched junction bases: 8. In germline, CDR1 is MNHEY, CDR2 SMNVEV (reference sequence). The CDR3 nucleotides are TGTGCCAGCAGTCCTCATCGGGGACAGGGGTCTGGAAACACCATATATTTT. This gives the protein CASSPHRGQGSGNTIYF.

This clone has more than one count but fewer than ten. The V call is TRBV7-9, the J call TRBJ1-1; D ambiguous. The CDR3 totals 13 residues. The V end was cut by 4 bases, the J end by 6 bases, with 12 bases between. The V gene's germline CDR1 is SEHNR and CDR2 FQNEAQ (reference sequence). The CDR3 spells CASSSPRTAEAFF. The CDR3 DNA follows: TGTGCCAGCAGCTCACCTAGGACGGCTGAAGCTTTCTTT.